The clone carrying this TCR beta chain has a count of ten or more. CDR1 is MDHEN and CDR2 is SYDVKM in the germline V gene. V was clipped by 8 bases and J by 8 bases; unmatched bases: 12. The CDR3 loop spans 15 amino acids. Extraction of PBMCs used about 9.2 ml of fresh peripheral blood. This sample is part of a study of T cells in Graves' hyperthyroidism and ophthalmopathy. The investigators amplified TCR beta CDR3 regions from RNA transcripts. HTBI primers were employed in a first-round RT-PCR of the TCR CDR3. TCRdb passed the multiplex PCR reads through MiXCR, listing each CDR3 protein once. Of some 740,000 distinct CDR3 sequences detected, 14% appear once; the ten largest clones hold roughly 10%.

Sequenced material: blood. The sequence came from a woman aged 18 to 35 with Graves' hyperthyroidism. The chain employs TRBV28 and TRBJ2-4, with 10 bases fitting TRBD2. In nucleotides, the CDR3 is TGTGCCAGCGGAAATCTAGCGGGAGTTTCGGACATTCAGTACTTC. It encodes CASGNLAGVSDIQYF.